Sequencing of this TCR beta chain was carried out in a study of radiotherapy plus CTLA-4 blockade in lung cancer. General study results and limits: Following radiotherapy plus ipilimumab, tumor-derived TCR clones expanded in the blood.

Generated by immunoSEQ multiplex PCR, the TCRdb table keeps only in-frame clones and is missing some. The table includes about 46,000 clones, more than 75% detected once. With regard to this clone: Its cognate antigen is unknown.

Sample: peripheral blood, taken from a patient treated with radiotherapy plus ipilimumab. This sequence was found in a human donor with non-small cell lung cancer who had a complete response to radiotherapy plus ipilimumab.

This CDR3 is CASSAKPGHRAKNIQYF. The CDR3 DNA follows: TGTGCCAGCAGCGCAAAGCCGGGACACCGAGCCAAAAACATTCAGTACTTC. The genes are TRBV7-2 and TRBJ2-4, with a weak D call TRBD1 (6 bases). This CDR3 is 17 amino acids long. The V gene's germline CDR1 is SGHTA and CDR2 FQGNSA. Trimming left V 5 bases short and J 0 bases short, with 17 bases between.